A single sample gave rise to the 27 T cell receptor beta chains below, sequenced in a study of blood T cell repertoires in COVID-19. This table comes from immunoSEQ multiplex PCR, and its TCRdb copy is limited to in-frame clones, with some not included. The sample contains about 83,000 clones, more than 60% of which appear only once. Specimen: peripheral blood. Source of these receptors: a woman of 80 years or more with active or convalescent COVID-19.

The chain is built from TRBV28 and TRBJ2-7; 9 bases are shared with TRBD1. The ends lost 6 bases at V and 5 bases at J; junction bases unmatched: 8. CDR3 length: 14 residues. The V gene's germline CDR1 is MDHEN and CDR2 SYDVKM. The CDR3: CASSRDRATDEQYF. The DNA for the CDR3 is TGTGCCAGCAGCAGGGACAGGGCAACGGACGAGCAGTACTTC.

In this sample, this clone turned up once. This sequence joins TRBV6-5 and TRBJ1-3; the D gene is possibly TRBD1 (6 bases). Germline V gene sequence: CDR1 MNHEY, CDR2 SVGAGI. This CDR3 region has 15 residues. Trimming left V 6 bases short and J 0 bases short, with 12 bases between. CDR3 amino acids: CASRGAGLSGNTIYF. The CDR3 nucleotides read TGTGCCAGCAGGGGGGCAGGCCTCTCTGGAAACACCATATATTTT.

The chain employs TRBV6-4 and TRBJ1-1; 9 bases match TRBD1. The V and J ends lost 0 bases and 1 base, in that order; junction bases with no gene match: 6. The CDR3 covers 17 residues. Germline CDR1 MRHNA, CDR2 SNTAGT. The CDR3 DNA reads TGTGCCAGCAGTGACTCGGGGACAGGGTCGGAGAACACTGAAGCTTTCTTT. This codes for CASSDSGTGSENTEAFF.

This clone was detected once. This sequence joins TRBV11-2 and TRBJ1-2; 8 bases line up with TRBD1. CDR3 size: 14 residues. V trimming: 5 bases; J trimming: 8 bases; junction bases outside the gene matches: 10. Germline V gene data show CDR1 as SGHAT and CDR2 as FQNNGV. In nucleotides, the CDR3 is TGTGCCAGCAGCACCCGGACAGGGTCGGGGGGCTACACCTTC. Translation: CASSTRTGSGGYTF.

The chain is built from TRBV7-2 and TRBJ2-1; the match to TRBD2 covers 10 bases. This CDR3 is 15 amino acids long. J gave up 6 bases and V 2 bases, and 4 bases lay outside the gene matches. Germline values: CDR1 SGHTA, CDR2 FQGNSA. The CDR3 protein is CASSLRAGGANEQFF. CDR3 coding DNA: TGTGCCAGCAGCTTAAGAGCGGGGGGGGCCAATGAGCAGTTCTTC. Using reference TRBV7-2 and TRBJ2-1 for the parts outside the CDR3, the full variable domain is GAGVSQSPSNKVTEKGKDVELRCDPISGHTALYWYRQSLGQGLEFLIYFQGNSAPDKSGLPSDRFSAERTGGSVSTLTIQRTQQEDSAVYLCASSLRAGGANEQFFGPGTRLTVL.

J is TRBJ1-2 and V is TRBV4-3; 12 bases match TRBD1. CDR3 length: 16 residues. The trim removed 0 bases at V and 8 bases at J, leaving 7 bases unmatched. Looked up from germline, CDR1 is LGHNA and CDR2 is YSLEER. The CDR3 DNA reads as TGCGCCAGCAGCCAAGAACCGGGACAGGGGGCAGGAGGCTACACCTTC. Protein sequence: CASSQEPGQGAGGYTF.

The chain combines TRBV14 with TRBJ1-4, with 9 nucleotides matching TRBD1. CDR1 is SGHDN, CDR2 FVKESK, per germline. V was pared by 4 bases and J by 3 bases, with 0 bases of the junction left unmatched. This CDR3 is 14 amino acids long. CDR3 amino acids: CASSRDRANEKLFF. CDR3 nucleotide sequence: TGTGCCAGCAGCCGGGACAGGGCTAATGAAAAACTGTTTTTT.

The chain recombines TRBV6-4 with TRBJ1-2; weak D call: TRBD1 (5 bases). This CDR3 is 15 amino acids long. In germline, CDR1 is MRHNA, CDR2 SNTAGT. V dropped 4 bases and J dropped 6 bases, with 18 bases sitting between them. The CDR3 region is CASSVGATVTDGYTF. The CDR3, as DNA: TGTGCCAGCAGTGTAGGGGCGACAGTTACGGATGGCTACACCTTC.

The chain is built from TRBV5-4 and TRBJ2-1; tentative D call: TRBD2 (5 bases). Trimming removed 4 bases at V and 4 bases at J, with 15 bases between. This CDR3 contains 15 residues. Germline CDR1 is SGHNT and CDR2 is YYREEE (reference sequence). CDR3 in amino acids: CASSPSPLYYNEQFF. The CDR3 DNA is TGTGCCAGCAGCCCTAGCCCTCTATATTACAATGAGCAGTTCTTC.

This chain's CDR3 is CASSHLAGGYNEQFF. CDR3 DNA: TGCGCCAGCAGCCACTTAGCGGGGGGGTACAATGAGCAGTTCTTC. The chain couples TRBV10-2 to TRBJ2-1; 11 nucleotides match TRBD2. CDR1 is WSHSY, CDR2 SAAADI, per germline. Unmatched junction bases numbered 5, after V lost 6 bases and J lost 4 bases. The CDR3 spans 15 residues.

This clone was seen just once. CDR3 loop: CAIRKDRDASYEQYF. The DNA of the CDR3 is TGTGCCATCAGGAAGGACAGGGATGCTAGCTACGAGCAGTACTTC. The V and J genes are TRBV10-3 and TRBJ2-7, with 8 nucleotides matching TRBD1. The CDR3 consists of 15 residues. Germline V gene lookup returns CDR1 ENHRY and CDR2 SYGVKD. V lost 6 bases to trimming and J lost 3 bases; unmatched junction nucleotides: 10.

This chain connects TRBV28 to TRBJ1-5, with D tentatively TRBD1 (5 bases). With 7 bases removed from V and 11 bases from J, the gap between germline ends came to 21 bases. Germline-derived CDR1 and CDR2 are MDHEN and SYDVKM. The CDR3 loop spans 14 amino acids. The CDR3 loop reads CASIWSRESAAQHF. The DNA for the CDR3 is TGTGCCAGCATATGGTCCAGGGAAAGTGCGGCCCAGCATTTT. Filled out from reference TRBV28 and TRBJ1-5, the complete variable domain reads DVKVTQSSRYLVKRTGEKVFLECVQDMDHENMFWYRQDPGLGLRLIYFSYDVKMKEKGDIPEGYSVSREKKERFSLILESASTNQTSMYLCASIWSRESAAQHFGDGTRLSIL.

The CDR3 DNA reads TGTGCCAGCAGCCAGAATGCGGTAGGAAATTCACCCCTCCACTTT. Its protein is CASSQNAVGNSPLHF. The chain is built from TRBV7-2 and TRBJ1-6; D not resolved. The CDR3 covers 15 residues. The V end lost 5 bases, the J end lost 7 bases, and 15 bases lay between the germline ends. Germline CDR1 and CDR2: SGHTA and FQGNSA. The whole variable domain, filled in from reference TRBV7-2 and TRBJ1-6, reads GAGVSQSPSNKVTEKGKDVELRCDPISGHTALYWYRQSLGQGLEFLIYFQGNSAPDKSGLPSDRFSAERTGGSVSTLTIQRTQQEDSAVYLCASSQNAVGNSPLHFGNGTRLTVT.

The chain carries TRBV6-6 and TRBJ2-1; D perhaps matches TRBD1 (5 bases). CDR3 length: 13 amino acids. V was shortened by 9 bases and J by 4 bases, with 13 bases between the two germline ends. The V gene's germline CDR1 is MNHNY and CDR2 SVGAGI (reference sequence). The CDR3 DNA reads TGTGCCAGTCTAACCGACAGTTACAATGAGCAGTTCTTC. It encodes CASLTDSYNEQFF.

J is TRBJ2-1 and V is TRBV6-4, with 8 positions matching TRBD2. V trimming: 2 bases; J trimming: 4 bases; junction bases outside the gene matches: 7. The CDR3 totals 16 residues. Germline CDR1 reads MRHNA; CDR2 reads SNTAGT. CDR3 sequence (DNA): TGTGCCAGCAGTGACGAGGCTAGCGGGTCGTACAATGAGCAGTTCTTC. Translation: CASSDEASGSYNEQFF.

The chain employs TRBV7-2 and TRBJ1-4; the D is unclear. Germline V gives CDR1 SGHTA, CDR2 FQGNSA. The CDR3 covers 15 residues. V lost 5 bases, J lost 0 bases, and 10 bases lay in between. CDR3 nucleotide sequence: TGTGCCAGCAGCGCCTTCGCTACAACTAATGAAAAACTGTTTTTT. This gives the protein CASSAFATTNEKLFF.

This chain uses TRBV2 with TRBJ2-7, with 7 bases aligning to TRBD2. CDR1 SNHLY and CDR2 FYNNEI come from the germline V gene. V dropped 5 bases and J dropped 5; count of bases not matched to a gene: 9. CDR3 length: 14 residues. The CDR3 spells CASSISGGGHEQYF. The CDR3 DNA reads TGTGCCAGCAGTATATCCGGGGGAGGGCACGAGCAGTACTTC.

The V and J genes are TRBV2 and TRBJ2-7; TRBD2 agrees at 9 bases. J was trimmed by 5 bases and V by 7 bases; bases with no gene match: 6. Per germline, CDR1 SNHLY and CDR2 FYNNEI. The CDR3 has 13 amino acids. The CDR3 sequence is CASNQRGANEQYF. Written as DNA, the CDR3 is TGTGCCAGCAATCAGCGGGGGGCAAACGAGCAGTACTTC.

This clone was observed a handful of times. This chain connects TRBV6-5 to TRBJ1-2, with TRBD1 identical over 7 bases. The CDR3 covers 14 residues. V trimming: 5 bases; J trimming: 7 bases; junction bases outside the gene matches: 10. CDR1 and CDR2 from the germline V gene are MNHEY and SVGAGI. Written as DNA, the CDR3 is TGTGCCAGCAGTCCGACAGGGCAGGGCCTTGGCTACACCTTC. Protein product: CASSPTGQGLGYTF.

This clone was detected a few times. The V gene is TRBV19, the J gene TRBJ1-5; TRBD1 agrees at 8 bases. CDR3 length: 13 residues. Germline trimming cut 5 bases from V and 5 bases from J; bases unmatched to any gene: 2. Germline V CDR1 and CDR2: LNHDA, SQIVND (reference sequence). CDR3 residues: CASSSGGHQPQHF. DNA of the CDR3: TGTGCCAGTAGTTCAGGGGGCCATCAGCCCCAGCATTTT.

The rearrangement links TRBV5-6 to TRBJ2-2, with D possibly matching TRBD1 (6 bases). The CDR3 extends over 15 amino acids. In germline, CDR1 is SGHDT, CDR2 YYEEEE. V lost 3 bases, J lost 1 base, and 10 bases lay in between. The CDR3 protein is CASSSQGLNTGELFF. CDR3 bases: TGTGCCAGCAGCTCCCAGGGGTTGAACACCGGGGAGCTGTTTTTT.

J is TRBJ2-7 and V is TRBV6-2 or TRBV6-3; 9 bases map to TRBD1. CDR3 length: 15 amino acids. Germline assignment: CDR1 MNHEY and CDR2 SVGEGT. The V and J ends lost 5 bases and 5 bases, in that order; junction bases with no gene match: 10. The DNA of the CDR3 is TGTGCCAGCAGTACAACCGGGACAGGGATCCACGAGCAGTACTTC. Residues: CASSTTGTGIHEQYF.

The V call is TRBV29-1, the J call TRBJ1-2; D is perhaps TRBD1 (6 bases). V gave up 5 bases and J gave up 3 bases, with 10 bases separating them. Germline V gives CDR1 SQVTM, CDR2 ANQGSEA. CDR3 length: 12 amino acids. The CDR3 is CSVMGADYGYTF. The CDR3 DNA is TGCAGCGTTATGGGGGCGGACTATGGCTACACCTTC.

V gene TRBV7-3 combines with J gene TRBJ1-6, with TRBD1 matching over 7 bases. CDR1 is SGHTA, CDR2 FQGTGA, per germline. The length of the CDR3 is 13 residues. Trimming cost V 4 bases and J 10 bases; bases outside gene matches: 4. CDR3 DNA: TGTGCCAGCAGCTCGAAACAGGGGTCACCCCTCCACTTT. Its protein product is CASSSKQGSPLHF.

Only a few counts were recorded for this clone. V and J are TRBV6-5 and TRBJ1-1, with D perhaps TRBD1 (5 bases). Germline V CDR1 and CDR2: MNHEY, SVGAGI. V shed 4 bases and J shed 4 bases, with 16 bases lying between them. This CDR3 region has 15 residues. CDR3 DNA sequence: TGTGCCAGCAGTTCAAGGGGCGTTCAGGGCACTGAAGCTTTCTTT. Its protein product is CASSSRGVQGTEAFF.

The J gene is TRBJ1-2, the V gene TRBV18, with 9 bases that match TRBD1. V was pared by 6 bases and J by 7 bases, with 9 bases of the junction left unmatched. Looked up from germline, CDR1 is KGHSH and CDR2 is LQKENI. The CDR3 covers 14 residues. The CDR3 DNA is TGTGCCAGCTCCCCCGGGGGACAGGGCGGTGGCTACACCTTC. Translation: CASSPGGQGGGYTF.

The rearrangement joins TRBV4-3 to TRBJ1-1, with D hard to call. Germline V gene sequence: CDR1 LGHNA, CDR2 YSLEER. The V end lost 1 base, the J end lost 0 bases, and 6 bases lay between the germline ends. This CDR3 contains 14 residues. This CDR3 is CASSQVEMNTEAFF. The DNA of the CDR3 is TGCGCCAGCAGCCAAGTAGAAATGAACACTGAAGCTTTCTTT.